This T cell receptor (beta chain) appears in the sequencing data of a study of spatial heterogeneity in lung cancer. Findings and limits, study-wide: Ubiquitous, expanded tumor-derived TCRs were more frequently observed in blood at resection than at follow-up.

One entry per CDR3 protein, called by TCRdb with MiXCR from the 5' RACE reads. Of approximately 90,000 distinct CDR3 sequences in the sample, roughly 10% were seen once. V was pared by 4 bases and J by 0 bases, with 5 bases of the junction left unmatched. There are 15 residues in the CDR3. CDR1 SGHRS and CDR2 YFSETQ come from the germline V gene. Indicated time point: sample taken at primary tumor resection. Whole RNA obtained from tumor, nontumor lung or frozen PBMC underwent sequencing without sorting. Notes on this clonotype: The antigen is unknown.

This chain connects TRBV5-1 to TRBJ2-7; 9 bases are a match to TRBD1. Sequenced here: PBMCs, sampled at surgery. This clonotype was sampled from a male donor with early-stage non-small cell lung cancer. In nucleotides, the CDR3 is TGCGCCAGCAGCCTCGGGACAGGGAACTCCTACGAGCAGTACTTC. Residues: CASSLGTGNSYEQYF.